The rows below give T cell receptor beta chains drawn from one sample of a study of long-term antiretroviral therapy in people with HIV. TCRdb's table, derived via immunoSEQ multiplex PCR, lists solely in-frame clones and lacks some. The table records 20,000 to 25,000 clones, less than 85% of them present only once. Sample: unsorted PBMCs, taken less than 1.8 years before starting antiretroviral therapy. These receptors were obtained from a woman aged 35 to 49 with HIV. Each CDR3 is given with its conserved first and last residue. D genes are given only for firm matches. Expanded clones get a size class; other rows say once, few or many, or leave the size out.

clone size,J gene,V gene,D gene,CDR3 DNA,CDR3 protein
NA,TRBJ1-2,TRBV19,TRBD1,TGTGCCAGTACTGGACAGGGGGCTTCGAGTGGCTACACCTTC,CASTGQGASSGYTF
NA,TRBJ2-7,TRBV7-2,TRBD2,TGTGCCAGCAGCTTAACGGCTAGCGGGGACTACGAGCAGTACTTC,CASSLTASGDYEQYF
NA,TRBJ2-1,TRBV5-1,TRBD2,TGCGCCAGCAGCCCAACTAGCGGAAATGAGCAGTTCTTC,CASSPTSGNEQFF
NA,TRBJ2-1,TRBV5-1,NA,TGCGCCAGCAGCATACAGGGAAATGAGCAGTTCTTC,CASSIQGNEQFF
NA,TRBJ2-1,TRBV9,TRBD2,TGTGCCAGCAGCGTAGGGACTAGCGGGAGTGATGAGCAGTTCTTC,CASSVGTSGSDEQFF
few,TRBJ2-1,TRBV29-1,TRBD2,TGCAGCGTTATCGGACTAGCGGGGGATTCCTACAATGAGCAGTTCTTC,CSVIGLAGDSYNEQFF
NA,TRBJ1-2,TRBV11-2,TRBD1,TGTGCCAGCAGGTTTAGGGGACAGTATGGCTACACCTTC,CASRFRGQYGYTF
NA,TRBJ2-5,TRBV5-6,NA,TGTGCCAGCAGCTTGAATCTGGTCCGGGGTGGGGAGACCCAGTACTTC,CASSLNLVRGGETQYF
few,TRBJ1-2,TRBV10-3,NA,TGTGCCATCAGTGACACCAACTATGGCTACACCTTC,CAISDTNYGYTF
NA,TRBJ1-3,TRBV25-1,NA,TGTGCCAGCAGTGAAGTGGGACTCGGAAACACCATATATTTT,CASSEVGLGNTIYF
NA,TRBJ2-1,TRBV11-3,TRBD2,TGTGCCAGCAGCTCCAGACTAGCTAGAAATGAGCAGTTCTTC,CASSSRLARNEQFF
NA,TRBJ1-2,TRBV20-1,NA,TGCAGTGCTACGGGGGTTTATGGCTACACCTTC,CSATGVYGYTF
NA,TRBJ2-7,TRBV7-2,NA,TGTGCCAGCAGCTCCGCGCTAGGTTCCTACGAGCAGTACTTC,CASSSALGSYEQYF
NA,TRBJ1-6,TRBV2,NA,TGTGCCAGCAGTGAAGCGCTTCCCGATTCACCCCTCCACTTT,CASSEALPDSPLHF
once,TRBJ1-1,TRBV4-3,TRBD1,TGCGCCAGCAGCCCATCCGGACAGGTGAACACTGAAGCTTTCTTT,CASSPSGQVNTEAFF
NA,TRBJ1-3,TRBV5-1,NA,TGCGCCAGCAGCTTGGACCGAAACACCATATATTTT,CASSLDRNTIYF
NA,TRBJ1-1,TRBV5-5,NA,TGTGCCAGCAGCCCGCCTAGGGCGGGCAGGGGCACTGAAGCTTTCTTT,CASSPPRAGRGTEAFF
NA,TRBJ2-7,TRBV29-1,NA,TGCGGGCAGGATGGTCGACCCGAAAGCTCCTACGAGCAGTACTTC,CGQDGRPESSYEQYF
NA,TRBJ2-7,TRBV7-2,NA,TGTGCCAGCAGCCTCCCTCCGGGGTCTGGCTACGAGCAGTACTTC,CASSLPPGSGYEQYF
NA,TRBJ2-7,TRBV29-1,TRBD1,TGCAGCGTGACAGGGAGCTCCTACGAGCAGTACTTC,CSVTGSSYEQYF
NA,TRBJ2-5,TRBV4-2,TRBD2,TGTGCCAGCAGCCAATCACGGGCTAGCGGGGGGGCGGAGACCCAGTACTTC,CASSQSRASGGAETQYF
NA,TRBJ2-2,TRBV2,TRBD1,TGTGCCAGCTGTGACAGGGTGAACACCGGGGAGCTGTTTTTT,CASCDRVNTGELFF
NA,TRBJ1-5,TRBV28,NA,TGTGCCAGCAGTCCCCCCACACAGCCTAATCAGCCCCAGCATTTT,CASSPPTQPNQPQHF
once,TRBJ1-2,TRBV4-3,TRBD1,TGCGCCAGCAGCCAAGAGGGGGACAGGGTCTATGGCTACACCTTC,CASSQEGDRVYGYTF
NA,TRBJ2-5,TRBV7-2,TRBD2,TGTGCCAGCAGCCTAGCGGGACTAGCGGGGGGCCTGGGTTCCCAAGAGACCCAGTACTTC,CASSLAGLAGGLGSQETQYF
NA,TRBJ2-6,TRBV2,NA,TGTGCCAGCAGACCCAGGGTTGGAGGGGCCAACGTCCTGACTTTC,CASRPRVGGANVLTF
few,TRBJ2-7,TRBV14,TRBD1,TGTGCCAGCAGCCAGGTACAGGGGAGCGAGCAGTACTTC,CASSQVQGSEQYF
NA,TRBJ2-7,TRBV5-6,TRBD2,TGTGCCAGCAGCTTTCCAGGGACTACAAAATACGAGCAGTACTTC,CASSFPGTTKYEQYF
NA,TRBJ1-2,TRBV6-5,NA,TGTGCCAGCAGTTACGGGGGACGGGGATATGGCTACACCTTC,CASSYGGRGYGYTF
NA,TRBJ1-1,TRBV30,NA,TGTGCCTGGAGTAAAGAAAGGACTGAAGCTTTCTTT,CAWSKERTEAFF
few,TRBJ2-1,TRBV12-5,TRBD1,TGTGCTAGTGGTTGGGACAGGGCATCTGAGCAGTTCTTC,CASGWDRASEQFF
few,TRBJ1-2,TRBV14,NA,TGTGCCAGCAGCCCGGGGGCAGAAATTTATAACTATGGCTACACCTTC,CASSPGAEIYNYGYTF